A selection of T cell receptor beta chains follows, all from one sample in a study of CD8 T cells in ankylosing spondylitis. TCRdb called the 5' RACE reads again in MiXCR, with one record for every CDR3 protein. The sample has approximately 45,000 distinct CDR3 sequences; about 4.2% are singletons. Sequencing was done on a sample of blood, either unsorted or a sorted T cell fraction (not recorded which). These receptors all come from a female donor with ankylosing spondylitis or in good health (not recorded which). Both conserved end residues are part of each CDR3. D genes are given only for firm matches. Rows give clone size only sometimes, using once, few, many, or a class for an expanded clone.

size: many
J: TRBJ2-3
V: TRBV9
D: TRBD2
CDR3: CASSAMTSGPTDTQYF
DNA: TGTGCCAGCAGCGCCATGACTAGCGGGCCCACAGATACGCAGTATTTT

size: many
J: TRBJ2-3
V: TRBV9
D: NA
CDR3: CASSVEGLTDTQYF
DNA: TGTGCCAGCAGCGTAGAAGGCCTCACAGATACGCAGTATTTT

size: many
J: TRBJ2-5
V: TRBV9
D: TRBD1
CDR3: CASSAGQGKETQYF
DNA: TGTGCCAGCAGCGCCGGACAGGGGAAAGAGACCCAGTACTTC

size: many
J: TRBJ1-1
V: TRBV9
D: NA
CDR3: CASSVATSTEAFF
DNA: TGTGCCAGCAGCGTAGCTACGAGCACTGAAGCTTTCTTT

size: medium-sized
J: TRBJ1-2
V: TRBV9
D: NA
CDR3: CASSPSLNGNYGYTF
DNA: TGTGCCAGCAGCCCTAGCCTGAACGGTAACTATGGCTACACCTTC

size: many
J: TRBJ2-1
V: TRBV9
D: TRBD2
CDR3: CASSVDGGGAPYNEQFF
DNA: TGTGCCAGCAGCGTAGACGGCGGGGGGGCCCCCTACAATGAGCAGTTCTTC

size: many
J: TRBJ2-5
V: TRBV9
D: TRBD1
CDR3: CASSVVPTGDRETQYF
DNA: TGTGCCAGCAGCGTCGTCCCGACAGGGGACAGGGAGACCCAGTACTTC

size: many
J: TRBJ2-6
V: TRBV9
D: TRBD1
CDR3: CASSVFYGQGSGANVLTF
DNA: TGTGCCAGCAGCGTATTCTACGGACAGGGAAGCGGGGCCAACGTCCTGACTTTC

size: many
J: TRBJ1-6
V: TRBV9
D: NA
CDR3: CASSVAGGGGRMALHF
DNA: TGTGCCAGCAGCGTAGCTGGCGGGGGTGGGCGAATGGCCCTCCACTTT

size: many
J: TRBJ2-1
V: TRBV9
D: NA
CDR3: CASSALDSYNEQFF
DNA: TGTGCCAGCAGCGCACTTGACAGTTACAATGAGCAGTTCTTC

size: NA
J: TRBJ2-1
V: TRBV9
D: NA
CDR3: CASSHKGLAYNEQFF
DNA: TGTGCCAGCAGCCACAAGGGACTGGCCTACAATGAGCAGTTCTTC

size: many
J: TRBJ2-1
V: TRBV9
D: NA
CDR3: CASSAPGTYNEQFF
DNA: TGTGCCAGCAGCGCACCCGGGACATACAATGAGCAGTTCTTC

size: many
J: TRBJ2-3
V: TRBV9
D: NA
CDR3: CASSPIGEITDTQYF
DNA: TGTGCCAGCAGCCCCATTGGCGAGATTACAGATACGCAGTATTTT

size: many
J: TRBJ2-5
V: TRBV9
D: NA
CDR3: CASSVSGETQYF
DNA: TGTGCCAGCAGCGTGTCGGGGGAGACCCAGTACTTC

size: many
J: TRBJ2-3
V: TRBV9
D: TRBD2
CDR3: CASSVAGGASTDTQYF
DNA: TGTGCCAGCAGCGTAGCGGGAGGGGCTAGCACAGATACGCAGTATTTT

size: many
J: TRBJ1-2
V: TRBV9
D: TRBD1
CDR3: CASSVGQDLGYGYTF
DNA: TGTGCCAGCAGCGTGGGACAGGATTTAGGCTATGGCTACACCTTC

size: many
J: TRBJ1-1
V: TRBV9
D: NA
CDR3: CASSVRQNTEAFF
DNA: TGTGCCAGCAGCGTTAGGCAGAACACTGAAGCTTTCTTT

size: NA
J: TRBJ2-1
V: TRBV9
D: NA
CDR3: CASSVGETGGGNEQFF
DNA: TGTGCCAGCAGCGTAGGTGAAACAGGTGGGGGCAATGAGCAGTTCTTC

size: many
J: TRBJ2-7
V: TRBV9
D: TRBD1
CDR3: CASSVNPGGPYEQYF
DNA: TGTGCCAGCAGCGTAAATCCAGGGGGCCCTTACGAGCAGTACTTC

size: many
J: TRBJ1-1
V: TRBV9
D: TRBD1
CDR3: CASSPNRGNTEAFF
DNA: TGTGCCAGCAGCCCAAACAGGGGGAACACTGAAGCTTTCTTT

size: many
J: TRBJ2-2
V: TRBV9
D: NA
CDR3: CASSDPRWVKNTGELFF
DNA: TGTGCCAGCAGCGATCCACGGTGGGTGAAGAACACCGGGGAGCTGTTTTTT

size: many
J: TRBJ2-1
V: TRBV9
D: TRBD2
CDR3: CASSLLAGGRDEQFF
DNA: TGTGCCAGCAGCCTCCTAGCGGGGGGGAGGGATGAGCAGTTCTTC

size: many
J: TRBJ1-6
V: TRBV9
D: TRBD1
CDR3: CASSVSTGGLNSPLHF
DNA: TGTGCCAGCAGCGTATCCACAGGGGGTCTTAATTCACCCCTCCACTTT

size: many
J: TRBJ1-2
V: TRBV9
D: NA
CDR3: CASSVEAGRDYGYTF
DNA: TGTGCCAGCAGCGTAGAGGCAGGGAGAGACTATGGCTACACCTTC